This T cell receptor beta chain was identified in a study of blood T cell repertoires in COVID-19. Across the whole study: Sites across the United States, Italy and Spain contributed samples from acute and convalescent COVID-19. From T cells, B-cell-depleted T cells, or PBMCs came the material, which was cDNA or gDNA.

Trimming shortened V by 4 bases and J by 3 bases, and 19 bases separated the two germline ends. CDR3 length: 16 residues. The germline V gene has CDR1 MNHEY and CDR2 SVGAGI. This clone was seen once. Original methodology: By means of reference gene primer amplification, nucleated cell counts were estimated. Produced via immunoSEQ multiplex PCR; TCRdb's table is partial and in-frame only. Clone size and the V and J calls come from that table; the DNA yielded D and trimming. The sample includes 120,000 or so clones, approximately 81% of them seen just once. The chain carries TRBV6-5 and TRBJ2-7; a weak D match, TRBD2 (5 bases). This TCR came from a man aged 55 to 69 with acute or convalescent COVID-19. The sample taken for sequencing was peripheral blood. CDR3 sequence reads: CASSSRNFDGLYEQYF. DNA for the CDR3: TGTGCCAGCAGTTCCCGAAACTTTGACGGACTCTACGAGCAGTACTTC.